The 31 T cell receptor beta chains given below trace back to one sample, sequenced in a study of cytomegalovirus exposure and HLA in healthy donors. The PCR ran on 60 Vbeta and 13 Jbeta primers. Data came from immunoSEQ multiplex PCR; TCRdb stores just in-frame clones and leaves some out. The profile covers approximately 130,000 clones, with 81% appearing a single time and 2% to 2.5% taken by the ten largest. Sample: PBMCs. All receptors derive from a woman in her forties in good health and CMV-seronegative.

The chain recombines TRBV7-3 with TRBJ2-2; D not resolved. The CDR3 runs 13 residues. V was pared by 5 bases and J by 7 bases, with 11 bases between. Per the germline V gene, CDR1 is SGHTA and CDR2 is FQGTGA. CDR3 DNA sequence: TGTGCCAGCAGCCCAAAACTGAACGGGGAGCTGTTTTTT. This encodes CASSPKLNGELFF.

This chain joins TRBV28 and TRBJ1-6, with TRBD1 identical over 7 bases. Germline assignment: CDR1 MDHEN and CDR2 SYDVKM. V dropped 6 bases and J dropped 10; count of bases not matched to a gene: 9. The CDR3 length is 14 residues. CDR3 residues: CASRGSGGLSPLHF. CDR3 coding DNA: TGTGCCAGCAGGGGTTCAGGGGGTTTATCACCCCTCCACTTT.

This clone was counted a few times. J is TRBJ1-1 and V is TRBV6-1; D possibly corresponds to TRBD1 (6 bases). The CDR3 has 17 residues. CDR1 and CDR2 (germline): MNHNS, SASEGT. The V gene lost 4 bases and the J gene lost 0 bases, with 18 bases spanning the gap. In DNA, the CDR3 is TGTGCCAGCAGTGGACGTACAGGGAATAGGGTGAACACTGAAGCTTTCTTT. This translates into CASSGRTGNRVNTEAFF.

This clone was observed a handful of times. This chain uses TRBV5-4 with TRBJ1-1, with D tentatively TRBD1 (5 bases). Germline CDR1 reads SGHNT; CDR2 reads YYREEE (reference sequence). Trimming stripped 5 bases from V and 8 bases from J, with 13 bases between. The CDR3 consists of 12 residues. The CDR3 DNA reads TGTGCCAGCAGTTATCAGGGCTTCGAAGCTTTCTTT. Translation gives CASSYQGFEAFF. The entire variable domain, with the rest obtained from reference TRBV5-4 and TRBJ1-1, is as follows: ETGVTQSPTHLIKTRGQQVTLRCSSQSGHNTVSWYQQALGQGPQFIFQYYREEENGRGNFPPRFSGLQFPNYSSELNVNALELDDSALYLCASSYQGFEAFFGQGTRLTVV.

The chain employs TRBV27 and TRBJ2-2, with 11 bases fitting TRBD2. CDR3 length: 15 residues. CDR1 MNHEY and CDR2 SMNVEV come from the germline V gene (reference sequence). J was trimmed by 10 bases and V by 1 base; bases with no gene match: 5. The CDR3 is CASSLFSSGRLELFF. In DNA form, the CDR3 reads TGTGCCAGCAGTTTATTTTCTAGCGGGAGGCTGGAGCTGTTTTTT.

This clone was seen a handful of times. J is TRBJ1-1 and V is TRBV6-6; weak D call: TRBD1 (6 bases). The germline V gene has CDR1 MNHNY and CDR2 SVGAGI (reference sequence). The V end was cut by 0 bases, the J end by 1 base, with 6 bases between. The CDR3 extends over 14 amino acids. The CDR3 spells CASSYSGGNTEAFF. The CDR3 nucleotides are TGTGCCAGCAGTTACTCAGGGGGGAACACTGAAGCTTTCTTT.

The chain uses TRBV7-9 and TRBJ1-3; D is undetermined. V lost 2 bases and J lost 0, with 5 bases in between. CDR3 size: 14 residues. Germline V gene sequence: CDR1 SEHNR, CDR2 FQNEAQ (reference sequence). The CDR3 protein is CASSLSLSGNTIYF. The CDR3 DNA is TGTGCCAGCAGCTTATCCCTCTCTGGAAACACCATATATTTT.

The V gene is TRBV18, the J gene TRBJ2-7; 7 nucleotides align to TRBD1. The CDR3 spans 15 residues. J was trimmed by 0 bases and V by 6 bases; bases with no gene match: 8. Germline V gene data show CDR1 as KGHSH and CDR2 as LQKENI. In nucleotides, the CDR3 is TGTGCCAGCTCGCTCGGGACAGCTGCCTCCTACGAGCAGTACTTC. Its translation is CASSLGTAASYEQYF.

The rearrangement uses TRBV11-2 and TRBJ2-1; 9 nucleotides line up with TRBD1. V lost 7 bases to trimming and J lost 0 bases; unmatched junction nucleotides: 4. This CDR3 spans 15 amino acids. Germline V gene data show CDR1 as SGHAT and CDR2 as FQNNGV. The CDR3: CASKTGGASYNEQFF. The DNA of the CDR3 is TGTGCCAGCAAGACAGGGGGTGCCTCCTACAATGAGCAGTTCTTC.

This chain joins TRBV5-1 and TRBJ2-5; weak D call: TRBD1 (6 bases). This CDR3 spans 16 amino acids. V lost 0 bases to trimming and J lost 4 bases, with 16 bases between them. Germline V gene lookup returns CDR1 SGHRS and CDR2 YFSETQ. CDR3 DNA sequence: TGCGCCAGCAGCTTGGGGGGCTCCCGGACAGTAGAGACCCAGTACTTC. Residues: CASSLGGSRTVETQYF.

The chain is built from TRBV9 and TRBJ2-1; 9 bases fit TRBD1. The CDR3 runs 14 residues. Per germline, CDR1 SGDLS and CDR2 YYNGEE. V lost 3 bases, J lost 5 bases, and 3 bases stayed unmatched. Here the CDR3 DNA reads TGTGCCAGCAGCGGCGGGACAGGGAACAATGAGCAGTTCTTC. Protein: CASSGGTGNNEQFF.

The V and J genes are TRBV18 and TRBJ2-7; 12 nucleotides agree with TRBD2. The V gene's germline CDR1 is KGHSH and CDR2 LQKENI. The CDR3 length is 14 residues. Losses at the gene ends were 6 bases for V and 4 bases for J; bases not matched to a gene: 4. CDR3 bases: TGTGCCAGCTCCCGGACTAGCGGGAATTACGAGCAGTACTTC. It translates to CASSRTSGNYEQYF.

The rearrangement links TRBV10-3 to TRBJ1-3; D uncertain. Trimming stripped 0 bases from V and 7 bases from J, with 4 bases between. The CDR3 contains 12 residues. Germline V CDR1 and CDR2: ENHRY, SYGVKD. CDR3 protein: CAISESGNTIYF. The DNA for the CDR3 is TGTGCCATCAGTGAGTCCGGGAACACCATATATTTT.

The chain carries TRBV4-2 and TRBJ1-3; 7 positions match TRBD1. The CDR3 length is 16 residues. Looked up from germline, CDR1 is LGHNA and CDR2 is YNFKEQ. After removal of 0 bases from V and 2 bases from J, the junction contained 4 bases not matched to a gene. Here the CDR3 reads CASSQDGRGAGNTIYF. CDR3 nucleotide sequence: TGTGCCAGCAGCCAAGATGGCAGGGGGGCTGGAAACACCATATATTTT.

The chain is built from TRBV6-5 and TRBJ1-1; the D is unclear. Germline CDR1 MNHEY, CDR2 SVGAGI. V was trimmed by 7 bases and J by 4 bases, leaving 10 bases between them. The CDR3 spans 12 residues. The CDR3 nucleotides are TGTGCCAGCACCCCGGGAGGCACTGAAGCTTTCTTT. Protein: CASTPGGTEAFF.

The rearrangement uses TRBV7-8 and TRBJ1-1; D might be TRBD1 (6 bases). CDR1 and CDR2 (germline): SGHVS, FQNEAQ. The CDR3 contains 15 residues. V lost 2 bases, J lost 3 bases, and 13 bases lay in between. The CDR3 spells CASSLSGGAYTEAFF. CDR3 nucleotides: TGTGCCAGCAGCTTATCGGGGGGCGCCTACACTGAAGCTTTCTTT.

The rearrangement links TRBV7-9 to TRBJ1-4; possible D gene TRBD1, 5 bases. This CDR3 contains 16 residues. V was clipped by 0 bases and J by 3 bases, with 11 bases between them. The germline CDR1 and CDR2 sequences are SEHNR and FQNEAQ (reference sequence). The CDR3 reads CASSLATGSANEKLFF. CDR3 in DNA: TGTGCCAGCAGCTTAGCCACAGGAAGTGCTAATGAAAAACTGTTTTTT.

The J gene is TRBJ2-4, the V gene TRBV23-1; 7 bases line up with TRBD1. Being an ORF, TRBV23-1 has a function that is uncertain. The ends lost 0 bases at V and 3 bases at J; junction bases unmatched: 2. This CDR3 region has 15 residues. CDR3 region: CASSQSTGNKNIQYF. In DNA, the CDR3 is TGCGCCAGCAGTCAATCGACAGGGAACAAAAACATTCAGTACTTC.

The V gene is TRBV2, the J gene TRBJ2-4; 7 nucleotides align to TRBD2. The CDR3 loop spans 15 amino acids. Trimming removed 8 bases from V and 8 bases from J; junction bases left unmatched: 15. Germline CDR1 is SNHLY and CDR2 is FYNNEI. CDR3 region: CASAREGTTRDIQYF. DNA for the CDR3: TGTGCCAGCGCCCGGGAAGGGACTACCCGCGACATTCAGTACTTC. The entire variable domain, with the rest obtained from reference TRBV2 and TRBJ2-4, is as follows: EPEVTQTPSHQVTQMGQEVILRCVPISNHLYFYWYRQILGQKVEFLVSFYNNEISEKSEIFDDQFSVERPDGSNFTLKIRSTKLEDSAMYFCASAREGTTRDIQYFGAGTRLSVL.

V gene TRBV7-2 combines with J gene TRBJ2-5; 12 positions agree with TRBD2. CDR3 size: 16 residues. The germline V gene encodes CDR1 SGHTA and CDR2 FQGNSA. V shed 5 bases, J shed 7 bases, and the junction held 11 bases outside the gene matches. CDR3 DNA sequence: TGTGCCAGCAGCCCAACTAGCGGGAGGTCTTCCGGGACCCAGTACTTC. This sequence encodes CASSPTSGRSSGTQYF.

V and J are TRBV28 and TRBJ2-3; 8 nucleotides line up with TRBD2. CDR3 length equals 17 residues. Germline CDR1 reads MDHEN; CDR2 reads SYDVKM. Trimming cost V 4 bases and J 0 bases; bases outside gene matches: 9. CDR3 sequence reads: CASSSPLLAGSTDTQYF. The CDR3 coding sequence is TGTGCCAGCAGTTCGCCCCTTCTAGCGGGCAGCACAGATACGCAGTATTTT.

This clone appeared a single time. J is TRBJ2-1 and V is TRBV11-2; 9 positions agree with TRBD1. V lost 6 bases to trimming and J lost 1 base; unmatched junction nucleotides: 1. Germline V gene data show CDR1 as SGHAT and CDR2 as FQNNGV. The CDR3 spans 14 residues. The CDR3 loop reads CASRTGGSYNEQFF. CDR3 bases: TGTGCCAGCAGGACAGGGGGATCCTACAATGAGCAGTTCTTC.

The chain combines TRBV4-2 with TRBJ2-7; D perhaps matches TRBD2 (5 bases). Trimming pared 4 bases from V and 0 bases from J, leaving 13 bases between. The CDR3 is made up of 15 amino acids. Per the germline V gene, CDR1 is LGHNA and CDR2 is YNFKEQ. The chain's CDR3 is CASSRSDGDSYEQYF. DNA of the CDR3: TGTGCCAGCAGCCGCTCGGACGGGGACTCCTACGAGCAGTACTTC.

About this clone itself: A junction boundary mismatches the germline segment, possibly from a read error. The chain employs TRBV7-9 and TRBJ2-1; D remains unclear. Germline V gene data show CDR1 as SEHNR and CDR2 as FQNEAQ (reference sequence). This CDR3 has 16 amino acids. The DNA of the CDR3 is TGTTCCAGCAGCTTGTACCGCGAGGTTTCCTACAATGAGCAGTTCTTC. Amino acids: CSSSLYREVSYNEQFF. The full variable domain, with the rest looked up from reference TRBV7-9 and TRBJ2-1, is DTGVSQNPRHKITKRGQNVTFRCDPISEHNRLYWYRQTLGQGPEFLTYFQNEAQLEKSRLLSDRFSAERPKGSFSTLEIQRTEQGDSAMYLCSSSLYREVSYNEQFFGPGTRLTVL.

In this sample, this clone turned up a few times. V gene TRBV6-1 combines with J gene TRBJ1-5; D not certain. The CDR3 runs 11 residues. Germline V gene data show CDR1 as MNHNS and CDR2 as SASEGT. V was trimmed by 3 bases and J by 9 bases, leaving 6 bases between them. The CDR3 reads CASSDEGPQHF. For the CDR3, the DNA is TGTGCCAGCAGTGATGAGGGGCCCCAGCATTTT.

As DNA, the CDR3 is TGTGCCAGCTCACCTACCTCGGGGGTTAAGGCTGGCTACACCTTC. Encoded protein: CASSPTSGVKAGYTF. V gene TRBV18 combines with J gene TRBJ1-2; D is perhaps TRBD1 (5 bases). Per germline, CDR1 KGHSH and CDR2 LQKENI. V was trimmed by 3 bases and J by 7 bases, leaving 18 bases between them. The CDR3 has 15 residues. The variable domain in full, completed from reference TRBV18 and TRBJ1-2, reads NAGVMQNPRHLVRRRGQEARLRCSPMKGHSHVYWYRQLPEEGLKFMVYLQKENIIDESGMPKERFSAEFPKEGPSILRIQQVVRGDSAAYFCASSPTSGVKAGYTFGSGTRLTVV.

J is TRBJ2-6 and V is TRBV11-2, with D possibly being TRBD1 (5 bases). This CDR3 contains 16 residues. V lost 4 bases, J lost 2 bases, and 12 bases lay in between. Germline V gives CDR1 SGHAT, CDR2 FQNNGV. CDR3 nucleotides: TGTGCCAGCAGCTACCAAAGGGGAACTGGGGCCAACGTCCTGACTTTC. Encoded protein: CASSYQRGTGANVLTF. Together with reference TRBV11-2 and TRBJ2-6, the CDR3 gives the full variable domain: EAGVAQSPRYKIIEKRQSVAFWCNPISGHATLYWYQQILGQGPKLLIQFQNNGVVDDSQLPKDRFSAERLKGVDSTLKIQPAKLEDSAVYLCASSYQRGTGANVLTFGAGSRLTVL.

The chain joins TRBV9 to TRBJ2-5, with 7 bases aligning to TRBD2. V lost 0 bases, J lost 4 bases, and 6 bases stayed unmatched. CDR1 SGDLS and CDR2 YYNGEE come from the germline V gene. The CDR3 is 15 residues long. CDR3 amino acids: CASSVVAGVTETQYF. CDR3 DNA sequence: TGTGCCAGCAGCGTAGTGGCGGGAGTAACAGAGACCCAGTACTTC.

The chain joins TRBV7-3 to TRBJ2-3; D not resolved. V lost 6 bases and J lost 6, with 16 bases in between. CDR1 and CDR2 (germline): SGHTA, FQGTGA. This CDR3 contains 14 residues. The CDR3 loop is CASSQMTPPDTQYF. For the CDR3, the DNA is TGTGCCAGCAGTCAGATGACTCCTCCGGATACGCAGTATTTT.

The V gene is TRBV11-2, the J gene TRBJ2-5; 7 positions match TRBD1. This CDR3 has 14 amino acids. The trim removed 5 bases at V and 1 base at J, leaving 4 bases unmatched. CDR1 SGHAT and CDR2 FQNNGV come from the germline V gene. The CDR3 DNA reads TGTGCCAGCAGCCCACAGGGGCGCCAAGAGACCCAGTACTTC. Translating it yields CASSPQGRQETQYF.

The chain uses TRBV4-1 and TRBJ2-7; no clear D gene. The CDR3 consists of 13 residues. The V gene's germline CDR1 is MGHRA and CDR2 YSYEKL. V was cut by 4 bases and J by 5 bases, with 12 bases left in between. The CDR3 region is CASSPAAQNEQYF. The CDR3 nucleotides are TGCGCCAGCAGCCCGGCGGCCCAGAACGAGCAGTACTTC.